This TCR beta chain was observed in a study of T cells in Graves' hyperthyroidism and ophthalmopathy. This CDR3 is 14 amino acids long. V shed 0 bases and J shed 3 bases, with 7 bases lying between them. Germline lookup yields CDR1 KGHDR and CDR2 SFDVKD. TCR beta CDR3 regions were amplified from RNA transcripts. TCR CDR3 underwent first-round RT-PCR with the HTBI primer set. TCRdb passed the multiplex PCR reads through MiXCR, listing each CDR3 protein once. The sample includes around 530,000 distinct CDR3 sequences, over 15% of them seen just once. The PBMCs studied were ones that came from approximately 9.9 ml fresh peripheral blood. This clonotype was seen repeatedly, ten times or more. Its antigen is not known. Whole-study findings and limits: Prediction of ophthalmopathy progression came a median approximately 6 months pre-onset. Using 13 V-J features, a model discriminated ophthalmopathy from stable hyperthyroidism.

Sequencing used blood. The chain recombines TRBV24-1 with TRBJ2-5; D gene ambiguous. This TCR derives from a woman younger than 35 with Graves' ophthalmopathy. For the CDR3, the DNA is TGTGCCACCAGTGATTTGGGGCAGGAAGAGACCCAGTACTTC. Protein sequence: CATSDLGQEETQYF.